This T cell receptor beta chain was captured in a study of T cell responses to AZD1222 COVID-19 vaccine. Study results and limitations: Possibly, clonal diversity was underestimated; donors were largely white British and included more females.

Profiled with immunoSEQ multiplex PCR; TCRdb holds only in-frame clones, not every one. The table records about 120,000 clones, 80% to 95% of them present only once. As to this clone: The antigen remains undetermined.

The CDR3 spans 11 residues. V lost 2 bases, J lost 3 bases, and 2 bases lay in between. From germline, CDR1 is MRHNA and CDR2 SNTAGT. The chain couples TRBV6-4 to TRBJ2-7; D not certain. The sequence was obtained from an adult in good health. The material sequenced was peripheral blood, taken on day 0 of AZD1222 vaccination. The chain's CDR3 is CASSDGYEQYF. The CDR3 DNA is TGTGCCAGCAGTGACGGCTACGAGCAGTACTTC.